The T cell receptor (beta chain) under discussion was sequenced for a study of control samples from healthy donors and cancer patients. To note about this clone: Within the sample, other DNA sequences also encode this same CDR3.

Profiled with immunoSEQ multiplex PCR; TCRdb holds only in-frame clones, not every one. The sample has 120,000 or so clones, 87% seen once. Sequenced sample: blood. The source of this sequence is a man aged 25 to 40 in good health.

The CDR3 DNA follows: TGCGCCAGCAGCTTACAAGGAGGTCAGCCCCAGCATTTT. Its protein is CASSLQGGQPQHF. V is TRBV5-1 and J is TRBJ1-5; D unresolved. V was trimmed by 2 bases and J by 6 bases, leaving 9 bases between them. This CDR3 region has 13 residues. The V gene's germline CDR1 is SGHRS and CDR2 YFSETQ. Full variable domain (outside the CDR3, taken from reference TRBV5-1 and TRBJ1-5): KAGVTQTPRYLIKTRGQQVTLSCSPISGHRSVSWYQQTPGQGLQFLFEYFSETQRNKGNFPGRFSGRQFSNSRSEMNVSTLELGDSALYLCASSLQGGQPQHFGDGTRLSIL.